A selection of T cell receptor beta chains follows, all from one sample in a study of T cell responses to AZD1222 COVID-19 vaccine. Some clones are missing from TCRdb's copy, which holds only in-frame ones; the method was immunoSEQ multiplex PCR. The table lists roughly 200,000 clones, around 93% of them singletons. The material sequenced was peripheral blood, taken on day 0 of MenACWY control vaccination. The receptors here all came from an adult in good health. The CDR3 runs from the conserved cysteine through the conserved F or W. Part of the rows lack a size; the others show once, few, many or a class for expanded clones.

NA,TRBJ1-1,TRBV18,CASSPSGTANTEAFF
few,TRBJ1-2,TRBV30,CAWSINTWTAVNYGYTF
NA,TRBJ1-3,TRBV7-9,CASSSSGGSGNTIYF
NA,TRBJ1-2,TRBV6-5,CASSYSAGRARGYTF
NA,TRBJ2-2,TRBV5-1,CASSFSGQQTGELFF
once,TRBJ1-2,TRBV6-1,CASSESGQEIYGYTF
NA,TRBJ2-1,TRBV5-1,CASSLNPQGYNEQFF
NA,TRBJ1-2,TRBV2,CASKEANYGYTF
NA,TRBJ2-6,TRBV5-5,CASSSRTTSGANVLTF
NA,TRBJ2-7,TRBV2,CASSGGGPYEQYF
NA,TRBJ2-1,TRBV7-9,CASSSTGGLNEQFF
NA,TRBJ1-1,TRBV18,CASSRGQGAGTEAFF
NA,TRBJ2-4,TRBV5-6,CASSQGTGALRAKNIQYF
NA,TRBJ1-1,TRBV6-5,CASSYRGRTEAFF
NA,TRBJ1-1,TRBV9,CASSVGPDGSHTEAFF
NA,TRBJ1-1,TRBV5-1,CASSLLGGLDGEAFF
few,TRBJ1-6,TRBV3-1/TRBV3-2,CASSQVRGESPLHF
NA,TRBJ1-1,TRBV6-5,CASSDRRNTEAFF
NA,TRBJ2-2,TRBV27,CASSWNTGSGGELFF
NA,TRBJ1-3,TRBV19,CASSISGDSGNTIYF
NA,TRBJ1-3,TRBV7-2,CASSSDRGSGNTIYF
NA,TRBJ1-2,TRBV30,CAWSPSGRTDNYGYTF
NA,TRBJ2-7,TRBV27,CASSGDSLYGQYF
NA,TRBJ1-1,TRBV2,CASWPGTGYTEAFF
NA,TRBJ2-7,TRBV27,CASSLSPGQGPYEQYF
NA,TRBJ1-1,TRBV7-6,CASSIDPGSTEAFF
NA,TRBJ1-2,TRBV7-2,CASSRGGSYGYTF
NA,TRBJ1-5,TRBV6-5,CASSTRLAADQPQHF
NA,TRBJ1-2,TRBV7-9,CASSFGGQDGYTF
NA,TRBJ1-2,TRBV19,CASSIGDQTNYGYTF
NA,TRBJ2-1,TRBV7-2,CASSLALAGTNEQFF
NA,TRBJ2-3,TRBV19,CAPTGSQRGPITDTQYF
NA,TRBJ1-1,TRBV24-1,CATSVCGLRGCEAFF
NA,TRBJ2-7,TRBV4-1,CASSQGGGVGTYEQYF
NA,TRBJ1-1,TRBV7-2,CASSSVRQSEAFF
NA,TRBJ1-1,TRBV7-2,CASSETGGPTEAFF
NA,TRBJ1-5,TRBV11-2,CASSLAGATQPQHF
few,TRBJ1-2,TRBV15,CATSRRDRSHGYTF
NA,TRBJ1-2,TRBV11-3,CASSDPGQGDFRTF
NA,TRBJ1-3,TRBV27,CASSLWGQGGSGNTIYF
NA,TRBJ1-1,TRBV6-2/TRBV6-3,CASSYETVNTEAFF
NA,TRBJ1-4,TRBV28,CATGTVANEKLFF
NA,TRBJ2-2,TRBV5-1,CASSLGQTANTGELFF
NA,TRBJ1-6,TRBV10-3,CAISGAGLEISPLHF
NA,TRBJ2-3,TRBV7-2,CASSAQAGPTDTQYF
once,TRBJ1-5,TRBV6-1,CASSEGKFSNQPQHF
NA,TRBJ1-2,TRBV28,CASSPTTGASLGYTF
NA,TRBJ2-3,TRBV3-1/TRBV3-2,CASRLAGLDTQYF